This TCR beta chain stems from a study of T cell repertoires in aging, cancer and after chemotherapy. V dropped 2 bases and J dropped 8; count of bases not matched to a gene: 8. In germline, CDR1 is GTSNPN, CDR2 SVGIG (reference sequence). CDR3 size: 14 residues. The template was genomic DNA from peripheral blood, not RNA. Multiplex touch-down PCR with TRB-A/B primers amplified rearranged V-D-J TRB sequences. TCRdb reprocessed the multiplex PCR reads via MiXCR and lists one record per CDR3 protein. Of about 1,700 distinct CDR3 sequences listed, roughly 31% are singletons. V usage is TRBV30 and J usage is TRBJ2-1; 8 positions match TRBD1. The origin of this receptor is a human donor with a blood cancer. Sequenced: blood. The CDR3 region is CAWSPPDRAHEQFF. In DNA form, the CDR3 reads TGTGCCTGGAGTCCGCCGGACAGGGCACATGAGCAGTTCTTC.